This is a list of T cell receptor beta chains from one sample in a study of human T cells and chemical hapten exposure. TCRdb used MiXCR to reprocess the RACE reads, holding one entry per CDR3 protein. This table has tens of thousands of distinct CDR3 sequences, 4.3% appearing once. The material sequenced was whole blood. The origin of the receptors is a female donor in good health. Some clones in this sample may be carry-over from other donors' samples. Each CDR3 is given with its conserved first and last residue. The D gene is left open where the match is weak. Rows may omit the clone size; those that give it use once, few, many or a size class.

V gene	D gene	J gene	clone size	CDR3 protein	CDR3 DNA
TRBV11-2	NA	TRBJ1-4	many	CASSLDWSGPGKLFF	TGTGCCAGCAGCTTAGACTGGTCCGGGCCGGGGAAACTGTTTTTT
TRBV7-9	TRBD1	TRBJ1-5	few	CASSSGTGGQPQHF	TGTGCCAGCAGCTCCGGGACAGGGGGTCAGCCCCAGCATTTT
TRBV6-2/TRBV6-3	NA	TRBJ2-7	many	CASRRENEQYF	TGTGCCAGTCGCAGGGAAAACGAGCAGTACTTC
TRBV5-5	NA	TRBJ2-1	many	CASSTVGGAEQFF	TGTGCCAGCAGTACCGTCGGGGGTGCTGAGCAGTTCTTC
TRBV29-1	NA	TRBJ2-7	few	CSVEGRGPYEQYF	TGCAGCGTGGAAGGCAGGGGACCCTACGAGCAGTACTTC
TRBV20-1	TRBD1	TRBJ2-7	many	CSARDIDRGGHEQYF	TGCAGTGCTAGAGATATTGACAGGGGCGGTCACGAGCAGTACTTC
TRBV29-1	NA	TRBJ1-2	many	CSAERPNYGYTF	TGCAGCGCTGAACGTCCTAACTATGGCTACACCTTC
TRBV4-3	NA	TRBJ1-5	many	CASSQDATQPQHF	TGCGCCAGCAGCCAAGATGCAACCCAGCCCCAGCATTTT
TRBV5-1	TRBD2	TRBJ2-5	NA	CASSLGASGEETQYF	TGCGCCAGCAGCTTGGGTGCTAGCGGGGAAGAGACCCAGTACTTC
TRBV14	TRBD1	TRBJ2-3	many	CASSHGTGGTTDTQYF	TGTGCCAGCAGCCATGGGACAGGAGGGACTACAGATACGCAGTATTTT
TRBV30	TRBD1	TRBJ1-5	many	CAWVGKNRGRAEINQPQHF	TGTGCCTGGGTTGGTAAAAACAGGGGAAGGGCGGAGATCAATCAGCCCCAGCATTTT
TRBV7-2	NA	TRBJ2-7	few	CASSSPGAPNIYEQYF	TGTGCCAGCAGCTCACCAGGGGCCCCGAATATCTACGAGCAGTACTTC
TRBV6-1	NA	TRBJ2-5	many	CASSALGWETQYF	TGTGCCAGCAGTGCGCTGGGGTGGGAGACCCAGTACTTC
TRBV4-1	NA	TRBJ1-1	NA	CASSQRSLGTSRSEAFF	TGCGCCAGCAGCCAGAGAAGCCTCGGGACATCTCGGTCTGAAGCTTTCTTT
TRBV7-2	TRBD2	TRBJ2-6	few	CASSLESGGTGANVLTF	TGTGCCAGCAGCTTAGAGAGCGGGGGGACTGGGGCCAACGTCCTGACTTTC
TRBV5-4	NA	TRBJ2-1	many	CASSHFARRNEQFF	TGTGCCAGCAGCCACTTCGCGAGACGAAATGAGCAGTTCTTC
TRBV27	TRBD1	TRBJ2-5	few	CASSYTGGETQYF	TGTGCCAGCAGCTACACAGGGGGCGAGACCCAGTACTTC
TRBV3-1	NA	TRBJ2-5	many	CASSQFIETQYF	TGTGCCAGCAGCCAATTTATCGAGACCCAGTACTTC
TRBV7-3	NA	TRBJ1-1	many	CASSPQGMGTEAFF	TGTGCCAGCAGCCCGCAGGGGATGGGGACTGAAGCTTTCTTT
TRBV29-1	TRBD1	TRBJ2-7	NA	CSAGRGSYEQYF	TGCAGCGCCGGCAGGGGGTCTTACGAGCAGTACTTC
TRBV5-1	NA	TRBJ1-4	many	CASSLVRGQEEKLFF	TGCGCCAGCAGCTTGGTCCGGGGGCAAGAAGAAAAACTGTTTTTT
TRBV4-2	NA	TRBJ2-3	many	CASSQERGADTQYF	TGTGCCAGCAGCCAGGAACGTGGGGCAGATACGCAGTATTTT
TRBV12-3/TRBV12-4	TRBD1	TRBJ1-6	many	CASKWTGEGSPLHF	TGTGCCAGCAAGTGGACAGGGGAAGGTTCACCCCTCCACTTT
TRBV6-6	TRBD1	TRBJ1-4	many	CASRGTEYEKLFF	TGTGCCAGCAGGGGGACAGAGTATGAAAAACTGTTTTTT
TRBV29-1	TRBD1	TRBJ1-2	many	CSVESGTGFDYTF	TGCAGCGTTGAGAGCGGGACAGGGTTCGATTACACCTTC
TRBV9	NA	TRBJ2-1	many	CASSVALRRGVYNEQFF	TGTGCCAGCAGCGTAGCTTTACGGAGGGGGGTATACAATGAGCAGTTCTTC
TRBV3-1	NA	TRBJ2-1	many	CASSPQSFLGEQFF	TGTGCCAGCAGCCCCCAATCTTTTTTGGGTGAGCAGTTCTTC
TRBV20-1	NA	TRBJ1-6	few	CSAYTRRSTPISPLHF	TGCAGTGCTTACACGCGCCGCTCTACCCCCATTTCACCCCTCCACTTT
TRBV29-1	NA	TRBJ1-2	many	CSVEYYGYTF	TGCAGCGTTGAATACTATGGCTACACCTTC
TRBV20-1	NA	TRBJ2-1	many	CSARDPRGIFNEQFF	TGCAGTGCTAGAGATCCACGCGGGATTTTCAATGAGCAGTTCTTC
TRBV12-3/TRBV12-4	NA	TRBJ1-2	many	CASSFLMGEVGFGGYTF	TGTGCCAGCAGTTTTCTAATGGGGGAGGTAGGGTTTGGTGGCTACACCTTC
TRBV5-4	NA	TRBJ2-2	many	CASSLEVFTGELFF	TGTGCCAGCAGCTTGGAGGTGTTCACCGGGGAGCTGTTTTTT
TRBV7-2	NA	TRBJ1-2	many	CASSVENYGYTF	TGTGCCAGCAGCGTAGAGAACTATGGCTACACCTTC
TRBV29-1	TRBD2	TRBJ2-5	many	CSVGGGPLQETQYF	TGCAGCGTGGGGGGGGGACCGTTACAAGAGACCCAGTACTTC
TRBV7-6	TRBD1	TRBJ2-3	NA	CASSLDDRGLGTDTQYF	TGTGCCAGCAGCTTGGACGACAGGGGGTTAGGCACAGATACGCAGTATTTT
TRBV28	TRBD1	TRBJ1-1	NA	CASSPRTGLETEAFF	TGTGCCAGCAGTCCGAGGACAGGTCTTGAGACTGAAGCTTTCTTT
TRBV20-1	TRBD2	TRBJ2-6	many	CSGEGGANVLTF	TGCAGTGGGGAGGGTGGGGCCAACGTCCTGACTTTC
TRBV18	TRBD1	TRBJ1-2	many	CASSPQPGQGTYGYTF	TGTGCCAGCTCTCCCCAACCGGGACAGGGGACGTATGGCTACACCTTC
TRBV12-3/TRBV12-4	TRBD1	TRBJ1-3	many	CASSLLQGNTIYF	TGTGCCAGCAGTTTATTACAGGGGAACACCATATATTTT
TRBV5-6	NA	TRBJ2-3	many	CASSLTGFDTQYF	TGTGCCAGCAGCTTAACAGGGTTTGATACGCAGTATTTT
TRBV25-1	TRBD2	TRBJ2-3	many	CASSVGRLSGRATDTQYF	TGTGCCAGCAGTGTAGGTAGGCTTAGCGGGAGAGCGACAGATACGCAGTATTTT
TRBV6-5	TRBD2	TRBJ2-3	many	CASSYMSGGPDTQYF	TGTGCCAGCAGTTACATGAGCGGGGGGCCAGATACGCAGTATTTT
TRBV12-3/TRBV12-4	NA	TRBJ1-6	once	CASSGQLNSPLNF	TGTGCCAGCTCAGGACAGCTTAATTCCCCCCTCAACTTT
TRBV12-3/TRBV12-4	NA	TRBJ2-7	many	CASSPRGAASYEQYF	TGTGCCAGCAGTCCAAGGGGGGCAGCCTCCTACGAGCAGTACTTC
TRBV29-1	NA	TRBJ1-1	many	CSVEMGLNTEAFF	TGCAGCGTTGAGATGGGATTGAACACTGAAGCTTTCTTT
TRBV12-3/TRBV12-4	NA	TRBJ2-1	many	CASNGAGGRYNEQFF	TGTGCCAGCAACGGGGCTGGGGGCCGCTACAATGAGCAGTTCTTC
TRBV29-1	NA	TRBJ1-4	few	CSVEEDRGMEKLFF	TGCAGCGTTGAAGAGGACCGGGGGATGGAAAAACTGTTTTTT
TRBV25-1	TRBD2	TRBJ2-3	many	CASSWAGGTDTQYF	TGTGCCAGCAGTTGGGCGGGGGGCACAGATACGCAGTATTTT
TRBV6-2/TRBV6-3	NA	TRBJ2-3	many	CASRIGVDTQYF	TGTGCCAGCCGCATTGGGGTGGATACGCAGTATTTT
TRBV9	TRBD1	TRBJ1-2	many	CASSAGQGRNTF	TGTGCCAGCAGCGCCGGACAGGGTAGGAACACCTTC
TRBV29-1	TRBD1	TRBJ1-5	many	CSAGTGLFQPQHF	TGCAGCGCTGGGACAGGGTTGTTTCAGCCCCAGCATTTT
TRBV7-2	NA	TRBJ2-1	many	CASSPPGNRTYNEQFF	TGTGCCAGCAGCCCGCCGGGGAACCGTACCTACAATGAGCAGTTCTTC
TRBV28	NA	TRBJ2-2	many	CASRYTGLADTGELFF	TGTGCCAGCAGATACACAGGGCTCGCGGACACCGGGGAGCTGTTTTTT
TRBV18	NA	TRBJ2-3	many	CASSPIDGADTQYF	TGTGCCAGCTCACCGATTGACGGAGCAGATACGCAGTATTTT
TRBV27	TRBD2	TRBJ2-2	many	CASSRRLAGGGGELFF	TGTGCCAGCAGTCGAAGACTAGCGGGGGGGGGCGGGGAGCTGTTTTTT
TRBV25-1	NA	TRBJ2-7	many	CASSGMYEQYF	TGTGCCAGCAGTGGAATGTACGAGCAGTACTTC
TRBV12-3/TRBV12-4	NA	TRBJ1-1	many	CASSPDGRGTEAFF	TGTGCCAGCAGTCCCGATGGGAGGGGCACTGAAGCTTTCTTT